Listed below are T cell receptor beta chains from one sample, sequenced in a study of T cell repertoires in cytomegalovirus infection. TCRdb re-called the reads through MiXCR, storing one row per CDR3 protein. The table has some 590,000 distinct CDR3 sequences, over 35% seen once. For these receptors, no antigen is known. The source material was cultured PBMCs, sampled from culture after CMV antigen stimulation. The receptors originated from a human donor in good health (CMV status not recorded). Some clones in this sample may be carry-over from other donors' samples. The CDR3 runs from the conserved cysteine through the conserved F or W. D genes are given only for firm matches. Size tells how often a clone was seen (once, few, many) or the class of an expanded clone, and some rows leave it out.

v_call	d_call	clone_size	j_call	cdr3_nt	cdr3_aa
TRBV7-2	TRBD2	-	TRBJ2-1	TGTGCCAGCAGCTTAGGGGGGACTAGCGTCAATGAGCAGTTCTTC	CASSLGGTSVNEQFF
TRBV6-6	TRBD1	-	TRBJ2-1	TGTGCCAGCAGTTACCCGTACGGTTCGGGACAGGGAGGCAATGAGCAGTTCTTC	CASSYPYGSGQGGNEQFF
TRBV6-2/TRBV6-3	-	few	TRBJ2-1	TGTGCCAGCAGTTTCCGGGCCTACTCCTACAATGAGCAGTTCTTC	CASSFRAYSYNEQFF
TRBV7-6	-	-	TRBJ2-5	TGTGCCAGCAGTCCCGGGTATCCGGGCTGGTACTTC	CASSPGYPGWYF
TRBV7-6	-	-	TRBJ2-3	TGTGCCAGCAGCTTAGCCGGACAGTATTATACGCAGTATTTT	CASSLAGQYYTQYF
TRBV7-3	TRBD1	-	TRBJ1-1	TGTGCCAGCAGGACCGGGACAGGACAGACTGAAGCTTTCTTT	CASRTGTGQTEAFF
TRBV7-9	-	few	TRBJ2-1	TGTGCCAGCAGGAACAGAAGCAATGAGCAGTTCTTC	CASRNRSNEQFF
TRBV6-6	-	once	TRBJ2-5	TGTGCCAGCCGCCTTTCGAGGGGTACGGAGACCCAGTACTTC	CASRLSRGTETQYF
TRBV11-2	-	few	TRBJ2-3	TGTGCCAGCACCTCGGAGGGGGCATCAGATACGCAGTATTTT	CASTSEGASDTQYF
TRBV7-8	-	-	TRBJ1-5	TGTGCCAGCAGCTTAGGTAGTCAGGGCAATCAGCCCCAGCATTTT	CASSLGSQGNQPQHF
TRBV27	-	few	TRBJ2-5	TGTGCCAGCAGTTTATTAGGAGGACAAGAGACCCAGTACTTC	CASSLLGGQETQYF
TRBV7-2	TRBD1	-	TRBJ1-2	TGTGCCAGCAGCTTTTTGGACAGGGGGGAGGGTGGCTACACCTTC	CASSFLDRGEGGYTF
TRBV12-3/TRBV12-4	TRBD2	-	TRBJ2-1	TGTGCCAGCAGTTTCTCCGCTAGCGGGAGAGATGAGCAGTTCTTC	CASSFSASGRDEQFF
TRBV7-8	-	few	TRBJ1-5	TGTGCCAGCAGCTTAGACCCGACAGGCTCCCGTCAGCCCCAGCATTTT	CASSLDPTGSRQPQHF
TRBV20-1	-	-	TRBJ1-6	TGCAGTGCTACTAGATTGGGTCAGGATAATTCACCCCTCCACTTT	CSATRLGQDNSPLHF